These 10 T cell receptor beta chains share one sample of origin, sequenced in a study of T-cell reconstitution after alpha-beta-depleted transplantation in children. As it was prepared, the TCRbeta library received unique molecular identifiers. Using its own MiXCR run on the PCR reads, TCRdb lists one record per CDR3 protein. This sample carries 250,000 to 300,000 distinct CDR3 sequences, 9.9% of them seen once, and the ten largest clones take roughly 9.1%. The sample in question was PBMCs from the stem cell graft donor, obtained from the stem cell graft. The receptors originated from a human donor who donated a stem cell graft to a child with SCID.

This clonotype came up many times. The gene calls are TRBV12-3 or TRBV12-4 and TRBJ2-7, with D possibly matching TRBD2 (6 bases). This CDR3 has 15 amino acids. V dropped 5 bases and J dropped 10 bases, with 24 bases sitting between them. The CDR3 nucleotides read TGTGCCAGCAGTGACCCTGAGGCGGGGATGTCTCTTCAGTACTTC. It is translated as CASSDPEAGMSLQYF.

This clonotype was recorded a few times. The rearrangement uses TRBV5-1 and TRBJ2-7, with D possibly matching TRBD1 (6 bases). Per the germline V gene, CDR1 is SGHRS and CDR2 is YFSETQ. This CDR3 comprises 12 residues. Trimming stripped 4 bases from V and 4 bases from J, with 9 bases between. CDR3 sequence: CASSGGLYEQYF. Written as DNA, the CDR3 is TGCGCCAGCAGCGGGGGCTTGTACGAGCAGTACTTC.

This clonotype was observed a few times. The genes are TRBV5-1 and TRBJ2-5, with 10 bases identical to TRBD2. The CDR3 is made up of 15 amino acids. CDR1 and CDR2 from the germline V gene are SGHRS and YFSETQ. V lost 0 bases, J lost 4 bases, and 3 bases stayed unmatched. The CDR3: CASSLATSGVETQYF. As DNA, the CDR3 is TGCGCCAGCAGCTTGGCTACTAGCGGGGTAGAGACCCAGTACTTC.

This chain uses TRBV6-2 or TRBV6-3 with TRBJ1-3; D may be TRBD1 (5 bases). The V gene's germline CDR1 is MNHEY and CDR2 SVGEGT. The CDR3 totals 15 residues. V gave up 2 bases and J gave up 1 base, with 9 bases separating them. CDR3 DNA: TGTGCCAGCAGTTACGCGGGACCTTCTGGAAACACCATATATTTT. Translated: CASSYAGPSGNTIYF.

The genes are TRBV5-1 and TRBJ1-4; 12 bases match TRBD1. The germline CDR1 and CDR2 sequences are SGHRS and YFSETQ. The V and J ends lost 3 bases and 8 bases, in that order; junction bases with no gene match: 5. The CDR3 length is 15 residues. CDR3 sequence (DNA): TGCGCCAGCAGCTCGGGACAGGGGGCAGGAGAAAAACTGTTTTTT. It translates to CASSSGQGAGEKLFF. The full variable domain, completed using reference TRBV5-1 and TRBJ1-4, is KAGVTQTPRYLIKTRGQQVTLSCSPISGHRSVSWYQQTPGQGLQFLFEYFSETQRNKGNFPGRFSGRQFSNSRSEMNVSTLELGDSALYLCASSSGQGAGEKLFFGSGTQLSVL.

This clonotype came up many times. The chain carries TRBV20-1 and TRBJ2-3; no clear D gene. Per germline, CDR1 DFQATT and CDR2 SNEGSKA (reference sequence). Trimming pared 6 bases from V and 0 bases from J, leaving 10 bases between. The CDR3 sequence is 13 residues long. CDR3 bases: TGCAGTGCCATGGACGGAAGCACAGATACGCAGTATTTT. Amino acids: CSAMDGSTDTQYF.

V and J are TRBV5-1 and TRBJ2-5, with 11 bases identical to TRBD1. CDR1 and CDR2 (germline): SGHRS, YFSETQ. CDR3 length equals 16 residues. Germline trimming cut 3 bases from V and 5 bases from J; bases unmatched to any gene: 9. In DNA form, the CDR3 reads TGCGCCAGCAGCTCCCCGGGACAGGGGGTTTATGAGACCCAGTACTTC. This sequence encodes CASSSPGQGVYETQYF.

This clonotype was seen a few times. The chain recombines TRBV12-3 or TRBV12-4 with TRBJ1-1; D perhaps matches TRBD1 (6 bases). V was pared by 6 bases and J by 6 bases, with 17 bases between. This CDR3 has 14 amino acids. CDR3 loop: CASSPSGGGPEAFF. Written as DNA, the CDR3 is TGTGCCAGCAGCCCGTCGGGGGGGGGCCCTGAAGCTTTCTTT.

This clonotype was found many times. At one end the junction does not follow the germline gene, possibly because of a read error. The rearrangement joins TRBV5-1 to TRBJ1-2; tentatively, D is TRBD1 (5 bases). Looked up from germline, CDR1 is SGHRS and CDR2 is YFSETQ. The CDR3 runs to 12 residues. The CDR3 DNA reads as TGCGCCAGCAGCTTGGAGCGACAGCTTTGGAACTTC. It specifies CASSLERQLWNF. Looking up the rest from reference TRBV5-1 and TRBJ1-2 gives the full variable domain: KAGVTQTPRYLIKTRGQQVTLSCSPISGHRSVSWYQQTPGQGLQFLFEYFSETQRNKGNFPGRFSGRQFSNSRSEMNVSTLELGDSALYLCASSLERQLWNFGSGTRLTVV.

This clonotype was detected only a few times. V and J are TRBV16 and TRBJ2-3; TRBD2 agrees at 8 bases. The CDR3 is made up of 11 amino acids. Per germline, CDR1 KGHSY and CDR2 FQNENV. The V and J ends lost 3 bases and 14 bases, in that order; junction bases with no gene match: 4. This chain's CDR3 is CASSHGLAWYF. For the CDR3, the DNA is TGTGCCAGCAGCCATGGACTAGCTTGGTATTTT.